This T cell receptor beta chain comes out of a study of T cells in Graves' hyperthyroidism and ophthalmopathy. For the study at large: Specimen type is peripheral blood, collected at initial diagnosis prior to any treatment. General study results and limits: From stable hyperthyroidism, ophthalmopathy was set apart by a 13 V-J model.

The table lists this clonotype with many counts. Its antigen is currently unknown. Amplified TCR beta CDR3 regions derived from RNA transcripts. The HTBI primer set drove a first-round RT-PCR of the TCR CDR3. TCRdb re-analysed the multiplex PCR reads in MiXCR, keeping a single row per CDR3 protein. The sample has roughly 250,000 distinct CDR3 sequences; about 17% are singletons. The diagnoses drew upon clinical symptoms, serum thyroxine and TRAb, thyroid ultrasound and orbital computed tomography. Germline assignment: CDR1 DFQATT and CDR2 SNEGSKA (reference sequence). There are 15 residues in the CDR3. Germline trimming cut 1 base from V and 8 bases from J; bases unmatched to any gene: 13.

This receptor was taken from a woman in her late teens or twenties with Graves' ophthalmopathy. Sequenced input: blood. The V and J genes are TRBV20-1 and TRBJ1-2, with 7 positions matching TRBD1. In DNA, the CDR3 is TGCAGTGCTAGAGCCGCGGGACAGTGGGATGGAGGCTACACCTTC. It encodes CSARAAGQWDGGYTF.